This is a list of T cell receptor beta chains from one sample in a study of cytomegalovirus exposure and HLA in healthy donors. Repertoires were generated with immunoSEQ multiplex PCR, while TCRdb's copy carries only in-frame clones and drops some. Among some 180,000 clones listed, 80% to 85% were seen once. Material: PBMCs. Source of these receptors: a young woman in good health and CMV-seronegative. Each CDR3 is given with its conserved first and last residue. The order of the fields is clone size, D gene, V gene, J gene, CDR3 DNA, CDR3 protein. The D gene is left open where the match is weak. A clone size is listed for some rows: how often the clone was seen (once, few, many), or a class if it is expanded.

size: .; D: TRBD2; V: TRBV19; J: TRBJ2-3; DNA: TGTGCCAGTAGTATTTATCCTGGACTAGCGGGGGGAAAAGATACGCAGTATTTT; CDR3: CASSIYPGLAGGKDTQYF
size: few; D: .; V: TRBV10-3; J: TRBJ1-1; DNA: TGTGCCGTACGGACAGAATTGAACACTGAAGCTTTCTTT; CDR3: CAVRTELNTEAFF
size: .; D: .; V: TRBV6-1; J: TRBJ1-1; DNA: TGTGCCAGCAGTCCTATTACCGGCACTGAAGCTTTCTTT; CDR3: CASSPITGTEAFF
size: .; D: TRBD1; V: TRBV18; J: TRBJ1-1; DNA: TGTGCCAGCTCACACGGACAGGGCGTCCGGAACGCTGAAGCTTTCTTT; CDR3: CASSHGQGVRNAEAFF
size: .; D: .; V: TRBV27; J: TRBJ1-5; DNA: TGTGCCAGCAGCATGGGCCCCAATCAGCCCCAGCATTTT; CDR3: CASSMGPNQPQHF
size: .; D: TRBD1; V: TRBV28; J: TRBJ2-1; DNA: TGTGCCAGCAGTTCAGGGGGCCGGGGCGGTGAGCAGTTCTTC; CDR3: CASSSGGRGGEQFF
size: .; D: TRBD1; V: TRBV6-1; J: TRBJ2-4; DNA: TGTGCCAGCAGTGAACTAGAGGGGGCGAACTCCAAAAACATTCAGTACTTC; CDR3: CASSELEGANSKNIQYF
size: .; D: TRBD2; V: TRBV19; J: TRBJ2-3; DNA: TGTGCCAGTAGTAAAGGACTAGCGGGAAGCACAGATACGCAGTATTTT; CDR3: CASSKGLAGSTDTQYF
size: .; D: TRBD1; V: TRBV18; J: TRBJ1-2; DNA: TGTGCCAGCTCCCACGGACAGGGGTATGGCTACACCTTC; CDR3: CASSHGQGYGYTF
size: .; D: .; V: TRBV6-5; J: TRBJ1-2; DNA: TGTGCCAGCAGTTACACAGGGTTATATGGCTACACCTTC; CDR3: CASSYTGLYGYTF
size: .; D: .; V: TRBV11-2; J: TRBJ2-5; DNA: TGTGCCAGCAGCTTCAGGGGGGCCCAAGAGACCCAGTACTTC; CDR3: CASSFRGAQETQYF
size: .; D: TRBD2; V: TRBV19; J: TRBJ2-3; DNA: TGTGCCAGTAGTTGGCTAGCGGGACGTACAGATACGCAGTATTTT; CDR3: CASSWLAGRTDTQYF
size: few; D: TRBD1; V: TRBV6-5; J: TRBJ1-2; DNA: TGTGCCAGCAGTTACTCTAGGACAGGGACGACTGGCTACACCTTC; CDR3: CASSYSRTGTTGYTF
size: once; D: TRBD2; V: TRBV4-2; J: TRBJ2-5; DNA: TGTGCCAGCAGCCAAGAACGAGCGGGAGGGCCAGCCCAGTACTTC; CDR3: CASSQERAGGPAQYF
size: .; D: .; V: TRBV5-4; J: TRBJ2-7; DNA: TGTGCCAGCAGTATTGGGGGCCGGTACGAGCAGTACTTC; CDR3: CASSIGGRYEQYF
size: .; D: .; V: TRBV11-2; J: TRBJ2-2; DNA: TGTGCCAGCAGCTTAGGGGTAGCGCTGAACACCGGGGAGCTGTTTTTT; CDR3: CASSLGVALNTGELFF
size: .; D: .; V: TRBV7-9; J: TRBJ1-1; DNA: TGTGCCAGCAGCTTAGCGCGAGCGTTGAACACTGAAGCTTTCTTT; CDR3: CASSLARALNTEAFF
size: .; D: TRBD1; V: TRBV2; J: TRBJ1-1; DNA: TGTGCCAGCAGTGAATGGTCGGCTACAGGGGGCGTCTCGAACACTGAAGCTTTCTTT; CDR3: CASSEWSATGGVSNTEAFF
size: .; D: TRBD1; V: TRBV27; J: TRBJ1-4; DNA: TGTGCCAGCAGTTCTGCAGGGGGTGGTGAAAAACTGTTTTTT; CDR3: CASSSAGGGEKLFF
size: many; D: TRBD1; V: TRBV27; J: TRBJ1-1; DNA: TGTGCCAGCAGTTTATTAGGGGGCCCCACGAACACTGAAGCTTTCTTT; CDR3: CASSLLGGPTNTEAFF
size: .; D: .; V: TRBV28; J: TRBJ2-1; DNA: TGTGCCAGCACCACAACAATACGCAATGAGCAGTTCTTC; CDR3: CASTTTIRNEQFF
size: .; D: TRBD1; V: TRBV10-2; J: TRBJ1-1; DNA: TGCGCCAGCAGTTTAACAGGGGTGGACACTGAAGCTTTCTTT; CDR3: CASSLTGVDTEAFF
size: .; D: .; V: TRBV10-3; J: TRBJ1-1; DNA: TGTGCCATCAGCTCTCAGGGGCTGAACACTGAAGCTTTCTTT; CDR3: CAISSQGLNTEAFF
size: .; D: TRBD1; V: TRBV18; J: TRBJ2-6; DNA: TGTGCCAGCTCACAAACCTCGGGACAGGGGGCCTCTGGGGCCAACGTCCTGACTTTC; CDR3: CASSQTSGQGASGANVLTF
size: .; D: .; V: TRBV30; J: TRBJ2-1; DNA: TGTGCCTGGAGTTCCGGTCAGGGGTCCAATGAGCAGTTCTTC; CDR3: CAWSSGQGSNEQFF
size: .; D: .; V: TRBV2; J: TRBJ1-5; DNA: TGTGCCAGCAGTGGAGTTTTGGGGCAGGGGTCCCAGCCCCAGCATTTT; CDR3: CASSGVLGQGSQPQHF
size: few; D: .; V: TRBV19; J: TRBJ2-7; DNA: TGTGCCAGTAGGATTAGCTCTAGCGCCACCTACGAGCAGTACTTC; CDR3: CASRISSSATYEQYF
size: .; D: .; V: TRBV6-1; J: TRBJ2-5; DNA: TGTGCCAGCAGTGTTCCGGGACATCAAGAGACCCAGTACTTC; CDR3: CASSVPGHQETQYF
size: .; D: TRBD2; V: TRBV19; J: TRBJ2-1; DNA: TGTGCCAGTAGTATTGGTAGCGGGGGTTACAATGAGCAGTTCTTC; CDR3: CASSIGSGGYNEQFF
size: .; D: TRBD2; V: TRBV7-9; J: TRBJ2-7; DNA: TGTGCCAGCACCCCCGGGGTAGCGGGAGCTGGCGAGCAGTACTTC; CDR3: CASTPGVAGAGEQYF
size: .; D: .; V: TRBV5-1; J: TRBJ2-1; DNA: TGCGCCAGCAGCAGAGGGACTTCTAACAATGAGCAGTTCTTC; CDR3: CASSRGTSNNEQFF
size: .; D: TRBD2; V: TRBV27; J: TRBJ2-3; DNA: TGTGCCAGCCAGGGACTAGCGGGAGGAAGACACAGTTTAACAGATACGCAGTATTTT; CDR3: CASQGLAGGRHSLTDTQYF
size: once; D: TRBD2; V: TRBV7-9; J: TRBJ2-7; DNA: TGTGCCAGCAGCTGGACGCTAGCGGGCTCCTACGAGCAGTACTTC; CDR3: CASSWTLAGSYEQYF
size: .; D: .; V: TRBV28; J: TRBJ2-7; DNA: TGTGCCAGCACCCCCTTGGATCCGGAGACCTACGAGCAGTACTTC; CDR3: CASTPLDPETYEQYF
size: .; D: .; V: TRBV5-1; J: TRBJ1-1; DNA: TGCGCCAGCAGCCCGGGGTACAGGAACACTGAAGCTTTCTTT; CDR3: CASSPGYRNTEAFF
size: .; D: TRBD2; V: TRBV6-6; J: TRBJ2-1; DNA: TGTGCCAGCAGTGACTTGAGCGGGAGCAATGAGCAGTTCTTC; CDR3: CASSDLSGSNEQFF
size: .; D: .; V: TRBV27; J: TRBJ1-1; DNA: TGTGCCAGCGGGGAGCTTGGCATGAACACTGAAGCTTTCTTT; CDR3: CASGELGMNTEAFF
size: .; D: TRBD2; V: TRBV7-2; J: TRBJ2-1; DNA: TGTGCCAGCAGCCCGCGCCTCGTGGTAGCGGGAGATCCGAATGAGCAGTTCTTC; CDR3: CASSPRLVVAGDPNEQFF
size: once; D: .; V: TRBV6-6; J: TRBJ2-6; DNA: TGTGCCAGCAGTTACTCCAGGGACTCTGGGGCCAACGTCCTGACTTTC; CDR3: CASSYSRDSGANVLTF
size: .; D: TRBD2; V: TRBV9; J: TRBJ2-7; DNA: TGTGCCAGCAGCGCGTTTAGCGGGAGCATGTACGAGCAGTACTTC; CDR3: CASSAFSGSMYEQYF
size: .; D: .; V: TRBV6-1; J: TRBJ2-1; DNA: TGTGCCAGCAGTGAGGGTACAGATCGGTATGAGCAGTTCTTC; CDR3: CASSEGTDRYEQFF
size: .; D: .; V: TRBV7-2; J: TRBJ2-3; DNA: TGTGCCAGCAGCTTAGCTCCAGGGTTCACAGATACGCAGTATTTT; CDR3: CASSLAPGFTDTQYF
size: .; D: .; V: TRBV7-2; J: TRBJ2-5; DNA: TGTGCCAGCAGCGGGGGGAGAGGGACGGAGACCCAGTACTTC; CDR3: CASSGGRGTETQYF
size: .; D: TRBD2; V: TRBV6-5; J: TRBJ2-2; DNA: TGTGCCAGCAGTTATGCTAGCGGGAGGGCCTCCGGGGAGCTGTTTTTT; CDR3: CASSYASGRASGELFF
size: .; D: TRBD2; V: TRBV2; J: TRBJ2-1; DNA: TGTGCCAGCAGTGAATCGGCGTTAGCGGGAGGGGACGTCCTCAATGAGCAGTTCTTC; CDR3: CASSESALAGGDVLNEQFF
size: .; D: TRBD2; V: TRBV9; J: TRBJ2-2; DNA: TGTGCCAGCAGCTACCCGGGACTAGCGGGAGTGGGGACCGGGGAGCTGTTTTTT; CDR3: CASSYPGLAGVGTGELFF
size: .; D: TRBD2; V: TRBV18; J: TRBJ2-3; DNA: TGTGCCAGCTCACCAAGCCCTAGCGGGGGGACAGATACGCAGTATTTT; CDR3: CASSPSPSGGTDTQYF
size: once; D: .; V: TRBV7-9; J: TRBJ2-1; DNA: TGTGCCAGCAGCTTAGGAAGGGGTCTTCGCCATGAGCAGTTCTTC; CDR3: CASSLGRGLRHEQFF
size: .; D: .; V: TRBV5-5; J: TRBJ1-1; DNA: TGTGCCAGCAGCCAGGGGTGGGCGAACACTGAAGCTTTCTTT; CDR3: CASSQGWANTEAFF
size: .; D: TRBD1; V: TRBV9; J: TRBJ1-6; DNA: TGTGCCAGCAGCCATAACGGACAGGGCGGAAATTCACCCCTCCACTTT; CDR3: CASSHNGQGGNSPLHF
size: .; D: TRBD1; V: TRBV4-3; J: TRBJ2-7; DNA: TGCGCCAGCAGCCAAGCAAGGACAGGGAGCACCTACGAGCAGTACTTC; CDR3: CASSQARTGSTYEQYF
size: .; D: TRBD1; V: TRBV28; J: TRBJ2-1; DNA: TGTGCCAGCAGTTTAAGGACAGGGTATCGGTTCTTC; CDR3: CASSLRTGYRFF
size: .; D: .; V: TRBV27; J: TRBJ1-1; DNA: TGTGCCAGCAGTTTATCGGCCACTGAAGCTTTCTTT; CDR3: CASSLSATEAFF
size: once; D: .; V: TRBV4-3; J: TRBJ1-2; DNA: TGCGCCAGCAGCCAAGATCGGAGAGGGCCGGAACGCTTC; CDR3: CASSQDRRGPERF
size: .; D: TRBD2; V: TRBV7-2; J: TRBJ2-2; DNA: TGTGCCAGCAGCTTCTTAGCGGGTCCCTCGAACACCGGGGAGCTGTTTTTT; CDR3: CASSFLAGPSNTGELFF
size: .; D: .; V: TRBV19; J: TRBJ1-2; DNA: TGTGCCAGTAGTAAACCGGGACACCAGCTCGGGAACTATGGCTACACCTTC; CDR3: CASSKPGHQLGNYGYTF
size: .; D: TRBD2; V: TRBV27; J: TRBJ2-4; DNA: TGTGCCAGCAGTTTACTAGCGGGAATTAAAAACATTCAGTACTTC; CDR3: CASSLLAGIKNIQYF
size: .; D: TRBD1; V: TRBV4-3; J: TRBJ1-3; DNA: TGCGCCAGCAGCCAAGCTCTTGACAGGGGGCTCAACACCATATATTTT; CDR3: CASSQALDRGLNTIYF
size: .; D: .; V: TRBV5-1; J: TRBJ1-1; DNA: TGCGCCAGCAGCTTGGAGGCGGTGAACACTGAAGCTTTCTTT; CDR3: CASSLEAVNTEAFF